This is a list of T cell receptor beta chains from one sample in a study of early T cells in non-severe SARS-CoV-2 infection. TCRdb itself ran the 5' RACE reads through MiXCR, one entry per CDR3 protein. The repertoire has tens of thousands of distinct CDR3 sequences, 9.5% to 15% of them found once; the top ten carry less than 3.5%. The material sequenced was whole blood, taken at baseline. These receptor sequences come from an adult who was a healthcare worker with PCR-confirmed SARS-CoV-2 infection or an uninfected control (not recorded which). CDR3s include the opening cysteine and the closing phenylalanine or tryptophan. The D gene is left open where the match is weak. A clone size is listed for some rows: how often the clone was seen (once, few, many), or a class if it is expanded.

few | TRBJ1-1 | TRBV20-1 | . | CSARGGQTTEAFF | TGCAGTGCTAGAGGGGGACAAACCACTGAAGCTTTCTTT
many | TRBJ2-3 | TRBV27 | . | CASATPGAWGTDTQYF | TGTGCCAGCGCTACACCGGGGGCCTGGGGGACAGATACGCAGTATTTT
many | TRBJ1-1 | TRBV4-1 | . | CASSHDDRTKAFF | TGCGCCAGCAGCCATGACGACAGGACAAAAGCTTTCTTT
few | TRBJ2-1 | TRBV18 | TRBD2 | CASSPHGLAGGLSNEQFF | TGTGCCAGCTCACCTCACGGACTAGCGGGGGGCCTCAGCAATGAGCAGTTCTTC
once | TRBJ1-1 | TRBV7-9 | . | CASSLVGGLEAFF | TGTGCCAGCAGCTTAGTTGGGGGCCTTGAAGCTTTCTTT
. | TRBJ1-3 | TRBV12-3/TRBV12-4 | . | CASRRTSSGNTIYF | TGTGCCAGCCGACGGACGAGCTCTGGAAACACCATATATTTT
many | TRBJ1-5 | TRBV7-2 | . | CASSPSANQPQHF | TGTGCCAGCAGCCCAAGCGCTAATCAGCCCCAGCATTTT
. | TRBJ1-4 | TRBV9 | . | CASSVGGSTNEKLFF | TGTGCCAGCAGCGTGGGGGGATCAACTAATGAAAAACTGTTTTTT
. | TRBJ2-5 | TRBV11-2 | . | CASSPRVQETQYF | TGTGCCAGCAGCCCCCGCGTACAAGAGACCCAGTACTTC
few | TRBJ1-2 | TRBV19 | . | CASSTSLQDGYTF | TGTGCCAGTAGTACGTCACTACAGGATGGCTACACCTTC
few | TRBJ1-2 | TRBV20-1 | . | CSARDYGYTF | TGCAGTGCTAGAGATTATGGCTACACCTTC
few | TRBJ2-3 | TRBV11-2 | . | CASSLTRVNTQYF | TGTGCCAGCAGCTTAACTAGGGTGAATACGCAGTATTTT
few | TRBJ2-1 | TRBV3-1 | . | CASLGQESLEQFF | TGTGCCAGCCTGGGCCAAGAAAGCCTTGAGCAGTTCTTC
few | TRBJ1-5 | TRBV20-1 | . | CSARDYGGYSNQPQHF | TGCAGTGCTAGAGATTATGGGGGATATAGCAATCAGCCCCAGCATTTT
many | TRBJ2-6 | TRBV29-1 | . | CSVWGSGANVLTF | TGCAGCGTTTGGGGGTCTGGGGCCAACGTCCTGACTTTC
few | TRBJ1-1 | TRBV7-9 | . | CASSLQFPNTEAFF | TGTGCCAGCAGCTTACAATTCCCAAACACTGAAGCTTTCTTT
few | TRBJ2-7 | TRBV6-2/TRBV6-3 | . | CASSYARGPDYEQYF | TGTGCCAGCAGTTATGCGAGGGGCCCTGACTACGAGCAGTACTTC
. | TRBJ1-1 | TRBV20-1 | . | CSAAAAGRINTEAFF | TGCAGTGCTGCCGCTGCGGGACGGATAAACACTGAAGCTTTCTTT
few | TRBJ2-5 | TRBV28 | . | CASSFQGSETQYF | TGTGCCAGCAGTTTCCAGGGGAGCGAGACCCAGTACTTC
few | TRBJ1-2 | TRBV28 | . | CASSPPVSVYGYTF | TGTGCCAGCAGCCCCCCCGTCAGTGTCTATGGCTACACCTTC
. | TRBJ2-7 | TRBV28 | . | CASSHLGGASEQYF | TGTGCCAGCAGTCACCTGGGAGGAGCCTCCGAGCAGTACTTC
. | TRBJ2-7 | TRBV12-3/TRBV12-4 | . | CASRGAFEQYF | TGTGCCAGCAGAGGGGCCTTCGAGCAGTACTTC
. | TRBJ2-7 | TRBV28 | . | CASSPPGTSSYEQYF | TGTGCCAGCAGTCCTCCCGGGACAAGCTCCTACGAGCAGTACTTC
many | TRBJ2-5 | TRBV7-6 | . | CASSYRGGRETQYF | TGTGCCAGCAGCTATAGAGGGGGGCGAGAGACCCAGTACTTC